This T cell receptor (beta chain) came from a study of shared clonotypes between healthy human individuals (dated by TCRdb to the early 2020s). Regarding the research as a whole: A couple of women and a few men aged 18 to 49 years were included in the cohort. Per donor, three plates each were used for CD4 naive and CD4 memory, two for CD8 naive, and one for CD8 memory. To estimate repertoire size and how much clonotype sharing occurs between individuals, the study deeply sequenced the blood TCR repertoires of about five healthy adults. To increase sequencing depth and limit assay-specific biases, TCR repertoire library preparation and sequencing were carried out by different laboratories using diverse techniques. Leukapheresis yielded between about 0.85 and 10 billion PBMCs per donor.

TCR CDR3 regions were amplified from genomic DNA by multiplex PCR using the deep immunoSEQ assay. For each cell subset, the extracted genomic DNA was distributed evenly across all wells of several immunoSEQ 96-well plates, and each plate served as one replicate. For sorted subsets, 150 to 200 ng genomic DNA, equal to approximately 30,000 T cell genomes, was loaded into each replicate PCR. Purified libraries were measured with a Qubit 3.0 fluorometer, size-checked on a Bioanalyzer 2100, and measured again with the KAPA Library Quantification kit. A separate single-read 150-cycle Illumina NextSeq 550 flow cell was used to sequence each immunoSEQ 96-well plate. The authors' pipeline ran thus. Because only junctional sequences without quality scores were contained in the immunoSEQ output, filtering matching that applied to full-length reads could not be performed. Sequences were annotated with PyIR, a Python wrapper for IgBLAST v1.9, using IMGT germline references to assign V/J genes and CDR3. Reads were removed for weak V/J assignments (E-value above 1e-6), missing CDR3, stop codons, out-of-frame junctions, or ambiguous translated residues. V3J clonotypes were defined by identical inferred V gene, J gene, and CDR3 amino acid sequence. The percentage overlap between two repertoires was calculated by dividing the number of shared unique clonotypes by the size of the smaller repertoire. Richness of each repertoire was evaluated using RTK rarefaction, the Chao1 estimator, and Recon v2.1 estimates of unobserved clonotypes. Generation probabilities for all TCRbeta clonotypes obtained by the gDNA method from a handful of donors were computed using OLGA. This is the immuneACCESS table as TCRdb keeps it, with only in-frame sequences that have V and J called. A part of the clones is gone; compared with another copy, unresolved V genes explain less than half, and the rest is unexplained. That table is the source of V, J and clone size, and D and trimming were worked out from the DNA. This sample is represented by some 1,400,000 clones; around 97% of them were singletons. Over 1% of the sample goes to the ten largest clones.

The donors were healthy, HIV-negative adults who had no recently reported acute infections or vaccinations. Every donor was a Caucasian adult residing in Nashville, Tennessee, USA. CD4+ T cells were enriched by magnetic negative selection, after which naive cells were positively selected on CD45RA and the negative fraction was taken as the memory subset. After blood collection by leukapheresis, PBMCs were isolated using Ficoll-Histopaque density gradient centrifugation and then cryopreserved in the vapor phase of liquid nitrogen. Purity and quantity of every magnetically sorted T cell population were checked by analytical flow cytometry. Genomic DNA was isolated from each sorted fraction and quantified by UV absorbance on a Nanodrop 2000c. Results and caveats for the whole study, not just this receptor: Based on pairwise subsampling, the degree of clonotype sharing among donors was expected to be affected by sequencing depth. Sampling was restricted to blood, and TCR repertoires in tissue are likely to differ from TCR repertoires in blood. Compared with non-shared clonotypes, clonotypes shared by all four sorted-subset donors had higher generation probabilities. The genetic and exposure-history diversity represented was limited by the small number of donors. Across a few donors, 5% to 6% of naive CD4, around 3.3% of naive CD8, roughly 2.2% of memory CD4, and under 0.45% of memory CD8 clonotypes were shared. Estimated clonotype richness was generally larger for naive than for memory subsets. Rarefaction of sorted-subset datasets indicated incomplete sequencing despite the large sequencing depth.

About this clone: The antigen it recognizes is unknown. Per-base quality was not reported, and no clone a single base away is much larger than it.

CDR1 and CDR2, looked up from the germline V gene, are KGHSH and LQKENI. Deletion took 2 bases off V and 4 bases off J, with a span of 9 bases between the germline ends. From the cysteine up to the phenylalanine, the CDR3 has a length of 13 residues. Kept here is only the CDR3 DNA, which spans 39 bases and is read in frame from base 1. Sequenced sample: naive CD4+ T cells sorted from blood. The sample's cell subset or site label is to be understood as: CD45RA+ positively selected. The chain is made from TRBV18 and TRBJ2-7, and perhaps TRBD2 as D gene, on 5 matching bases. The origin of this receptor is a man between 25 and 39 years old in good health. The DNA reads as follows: TGTGCCAGCTCACCAGACGGGGTTTACGAGCAGTACTTC. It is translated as CASSPDGVYEQYF. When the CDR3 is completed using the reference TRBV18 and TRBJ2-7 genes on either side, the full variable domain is NAGVMQNPRHLVRRRGQEARLRCSPMKGHSHVYWYRQLPEEGLKFMVYLQKENIIDESGMPKERFSAEFPKEGPSILRIQQVVRGDSAAYFCASSPDGVYEQYFGPGTRLTVT.